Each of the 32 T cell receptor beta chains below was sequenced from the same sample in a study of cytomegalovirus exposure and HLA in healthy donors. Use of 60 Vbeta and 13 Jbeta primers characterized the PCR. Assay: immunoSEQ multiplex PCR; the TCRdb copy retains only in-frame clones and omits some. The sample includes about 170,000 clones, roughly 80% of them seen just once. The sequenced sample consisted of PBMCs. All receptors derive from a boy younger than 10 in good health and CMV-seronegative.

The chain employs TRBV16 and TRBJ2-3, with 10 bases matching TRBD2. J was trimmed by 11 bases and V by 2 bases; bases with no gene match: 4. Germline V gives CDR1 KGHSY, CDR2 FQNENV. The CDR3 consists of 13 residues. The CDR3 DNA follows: TGTGCCAGCAGCCAAAGGCTAGCGGGAGAGCAGTATTTT. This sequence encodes CASSQRLAGEQYF.

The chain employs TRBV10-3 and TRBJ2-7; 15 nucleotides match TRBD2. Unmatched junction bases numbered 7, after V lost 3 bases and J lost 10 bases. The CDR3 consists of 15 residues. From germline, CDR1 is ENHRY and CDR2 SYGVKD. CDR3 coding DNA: TGTGCCATCAGTGAATCAGGGACTAGCGGGAGGCGCCAGTACTTC. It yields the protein CAISESGTSGRRQYF.

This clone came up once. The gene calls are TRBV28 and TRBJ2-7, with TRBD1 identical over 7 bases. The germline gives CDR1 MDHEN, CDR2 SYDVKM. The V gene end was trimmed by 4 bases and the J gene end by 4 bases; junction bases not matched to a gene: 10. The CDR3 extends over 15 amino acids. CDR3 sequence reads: CASSSGTAPRYEQYF. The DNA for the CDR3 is TGTGCCAGCAGTTCAGGGACAGCCCCGAGGTACGAGCAGTACTTC.

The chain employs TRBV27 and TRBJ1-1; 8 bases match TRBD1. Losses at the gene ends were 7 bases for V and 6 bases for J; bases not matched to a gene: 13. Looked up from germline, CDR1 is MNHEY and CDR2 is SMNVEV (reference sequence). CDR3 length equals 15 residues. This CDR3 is CASTKTGQGFAEAFF. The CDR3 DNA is TGTGCCAGCACCAAAACTGGACAGGGTTTCGCTGAAGCTTTCTTT.

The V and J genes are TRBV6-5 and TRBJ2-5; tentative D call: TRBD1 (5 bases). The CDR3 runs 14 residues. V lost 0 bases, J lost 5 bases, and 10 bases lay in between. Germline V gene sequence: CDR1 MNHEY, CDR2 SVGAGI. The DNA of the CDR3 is TGTGCCAGCAGTTACTCTGGGGCGAGGGAGACCCAGTACTTC. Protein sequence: CASSYSGARETQYF.

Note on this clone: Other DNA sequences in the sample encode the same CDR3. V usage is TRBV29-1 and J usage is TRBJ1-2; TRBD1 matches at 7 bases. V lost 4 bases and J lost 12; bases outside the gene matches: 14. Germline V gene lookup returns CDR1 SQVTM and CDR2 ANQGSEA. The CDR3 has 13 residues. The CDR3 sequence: CSVVGPRTGLNTF. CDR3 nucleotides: TGCAGCGTTGTGGGACCTAGGACAGGTCTTAACACCTTC.

The CDR3 protein is CASSLPPGQGKGEQYF. In DNA form, the CDR3 reads TGCGCCAGCAGCTTGCCACCGGGACAGGGAAAAGGTGAGCAGTACTTC. V gene TRBV5-1 combines with J gene TRBJ2-7; TRBD1 matches at 9 bases. The V gene's germline CDR1 is SGHRS and CDR2 YFSETQ. The V segment lost 1 base and the J segment 7 bases; nucleotides outside the gene matches: 12. CDR3 length: 16 amino acids.

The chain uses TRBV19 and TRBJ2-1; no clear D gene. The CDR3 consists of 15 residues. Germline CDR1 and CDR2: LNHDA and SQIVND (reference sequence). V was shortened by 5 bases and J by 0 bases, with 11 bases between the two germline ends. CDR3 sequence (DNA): TGTGCCAGTAGTTCGGTACAGAGCTCCTACAATGAGCAGTTCTTC. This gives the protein CASSSVQSSYNEQFF.

CDR3 DNA: TGCGCCAGCAGCAAGACAGCTGACTACGAGCAGTACTTC. Translation gives CASSKTADYEQYF. The V gene is TRBV5-1, the J gene TRBJ2-7; D may be TRBD1 (5 bases). Looked up from germline, CDR1 is SGHRS and CDR2 is YFSETQ. The CDR3 length is 13 residues. Deletions cut 4 bases from V and 3 bases from J, with 11 bases between.

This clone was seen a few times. The CDR3 loop reads CASSPGYGSDTGELFF. The CDR3 DNA follows: TGTGCCAGCAGTCCTGGGTATGGGAGCGACACCGGGGAGCTGTTTTTT. The chain carries TRBV28 and TRBJ2-2, with a possible D match to TRBD2 (5 bases). Trimming stripped 5 bases from V and 3 bases from J, with 16 bases between. The CDR3 is 16 residues long. Germline loops: CDR1 MDHEN, CDR2 SYDVKM.

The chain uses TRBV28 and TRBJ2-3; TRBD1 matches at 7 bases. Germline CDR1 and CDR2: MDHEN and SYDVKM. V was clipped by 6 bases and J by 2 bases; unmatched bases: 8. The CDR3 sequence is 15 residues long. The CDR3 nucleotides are TGTGCCAGCAGCCGACTTGGACAGGCCACAGATACGCAGTATTTT. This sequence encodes CASSRLGQATDTQYF.

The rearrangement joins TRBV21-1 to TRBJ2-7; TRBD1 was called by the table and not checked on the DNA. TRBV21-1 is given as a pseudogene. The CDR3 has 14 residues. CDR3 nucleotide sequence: TGTGCCAGCAGCAAAGGTTGGCAGTCCTACGAGCAGTACTTC. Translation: CASSKGWQSYEQYF.

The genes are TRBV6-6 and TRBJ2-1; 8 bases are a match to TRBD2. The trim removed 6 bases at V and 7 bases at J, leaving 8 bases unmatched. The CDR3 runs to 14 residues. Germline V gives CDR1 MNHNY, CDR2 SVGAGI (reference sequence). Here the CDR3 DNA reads TGTGCCAGCAGAGTTTGGACTAGCCGAAATGAGCAGTTCTTC. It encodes CASRVWTSRNEQFF.

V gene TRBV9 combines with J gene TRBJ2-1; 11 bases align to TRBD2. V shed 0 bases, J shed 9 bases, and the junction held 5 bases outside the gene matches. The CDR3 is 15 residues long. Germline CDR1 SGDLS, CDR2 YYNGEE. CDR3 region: CASSVGGSGRVEQFF. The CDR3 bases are TGTGCCAGCAGCGTAGGCGGTAGCGGGAGGGTTGAGCAGTTCTTC.

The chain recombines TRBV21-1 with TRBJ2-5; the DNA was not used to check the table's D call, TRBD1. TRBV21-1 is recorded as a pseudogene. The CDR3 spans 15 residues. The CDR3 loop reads CASSNPGTGFETQYF. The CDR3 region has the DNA TGTGCCAGCAGCAACCCCGGGACAGGGTTCGAGACCCAGTACTTC.

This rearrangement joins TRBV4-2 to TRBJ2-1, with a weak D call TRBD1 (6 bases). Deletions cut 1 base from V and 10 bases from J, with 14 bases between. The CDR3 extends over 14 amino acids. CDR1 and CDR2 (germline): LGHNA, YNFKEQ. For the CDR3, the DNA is TGTGCCAGCAGCCAAGTCCCGACAGGTAACGAGCAGTTCTTC. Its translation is CASSQVPTGNEQFF.

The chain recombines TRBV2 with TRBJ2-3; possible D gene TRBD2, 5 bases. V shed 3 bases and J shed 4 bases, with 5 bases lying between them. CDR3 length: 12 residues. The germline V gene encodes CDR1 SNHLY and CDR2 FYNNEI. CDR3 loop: CASSEGADTQYF. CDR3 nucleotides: TGTGCCAGCAGTGAGGGAGCAGATACGCAGTATTTT.

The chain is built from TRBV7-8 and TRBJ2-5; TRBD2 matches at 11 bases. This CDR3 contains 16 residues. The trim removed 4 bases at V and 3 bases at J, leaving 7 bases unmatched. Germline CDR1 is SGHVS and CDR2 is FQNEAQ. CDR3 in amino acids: CASSSIAGGPKETQYF. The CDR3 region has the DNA TGTGCCAGCAGCTCGATAGCGGGAGGGCCCAAAGAGACCCAGTACTTC.

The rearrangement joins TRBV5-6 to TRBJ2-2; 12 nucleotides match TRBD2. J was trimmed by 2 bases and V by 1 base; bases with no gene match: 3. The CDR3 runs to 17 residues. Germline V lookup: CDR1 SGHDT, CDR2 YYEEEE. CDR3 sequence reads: CASSLTSGRLNTGELFF. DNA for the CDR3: TGTGCCAGCAGCTTGACTAGCGGGAGGTTAAACACCGGGGAGCTGTTTTTT.

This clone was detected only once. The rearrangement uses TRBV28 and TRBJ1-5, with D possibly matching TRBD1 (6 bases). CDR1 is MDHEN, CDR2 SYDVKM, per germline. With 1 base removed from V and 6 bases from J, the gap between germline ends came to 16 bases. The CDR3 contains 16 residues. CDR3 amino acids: CASSLYRTEGSQPQHF. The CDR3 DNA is TGTGCCAGCAGTTTATATCGGACAGAGGGAAGTCAGCCCCAGCATTTT.

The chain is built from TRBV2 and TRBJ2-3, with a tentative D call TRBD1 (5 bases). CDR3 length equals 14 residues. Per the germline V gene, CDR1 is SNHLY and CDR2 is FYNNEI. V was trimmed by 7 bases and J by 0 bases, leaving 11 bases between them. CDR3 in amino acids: CASNRQTSTDTQYF. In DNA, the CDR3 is TGTGCCAGCAACCGACAGACTAGCACAGATACGCAGTATTTT.

Here the CDR3 reads CASSLAAYNEQFF. In DNA, the CDR3 is TGTGCCAGTAGTCTAGCGGCCTACAATGAGCAGTTCTTC. V gene TRBV19 combines with J gene TRBJ2-1, with 7 bases that match TRBD2. Germline loops: CDR1 LNHDA, CDR2 SQIVND (reference sequence). This CDR3 has 13 amino acids. Germline trimming cut 5 bases from V and 2 bases from J; bases unmatched to any gene: 0.

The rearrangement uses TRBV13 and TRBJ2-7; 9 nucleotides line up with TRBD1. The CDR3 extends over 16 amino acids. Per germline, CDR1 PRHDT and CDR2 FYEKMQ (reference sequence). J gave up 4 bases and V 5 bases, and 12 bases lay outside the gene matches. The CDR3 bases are TGTGCCAGCAGCCAGTACGGGACAGGGAGGTTTTACGAGCAGTACTTC. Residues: CASSQYGTGRFYEQYF.

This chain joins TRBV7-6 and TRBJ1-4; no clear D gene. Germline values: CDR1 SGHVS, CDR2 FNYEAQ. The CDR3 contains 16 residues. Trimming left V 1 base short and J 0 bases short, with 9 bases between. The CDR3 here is CASSLDQRATNEKLFF. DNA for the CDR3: TGTGCCAGCAGCTTAGACCAGCGCGCAACTAATGAAAAACTGTTTTTT.

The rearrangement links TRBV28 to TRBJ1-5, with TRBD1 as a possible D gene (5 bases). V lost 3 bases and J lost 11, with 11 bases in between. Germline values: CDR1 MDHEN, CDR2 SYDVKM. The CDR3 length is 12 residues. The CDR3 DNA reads TGTGCCAGCAGTTTGACAGCGATGGCCCAGCATTTT. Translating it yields CASSLTAMAQHF.

For the CDR3, the DNA is TGTGCCAGCAGTTTACGGGGTAGGGGGGGCTACACCTTC. It specifies CASSLRGRGGYTF. The V call is TRBV28, the J call TRBJ1-2, with D possibly matching TRBD1 (6 bases). Trimming shortened V by 2 bases and J by 8 bases, and 12 bases separated the two germline ends. The CDR3 consists of 13 residues. Germline CDR1 and CDR2: MDHEN and SYDVKM.

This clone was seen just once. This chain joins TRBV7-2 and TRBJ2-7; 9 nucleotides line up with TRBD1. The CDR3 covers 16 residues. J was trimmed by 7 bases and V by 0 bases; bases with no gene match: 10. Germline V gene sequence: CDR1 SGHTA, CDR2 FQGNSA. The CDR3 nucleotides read TGTGCCAGCAGCTTAGCCACAGGGGGCTACAGGAGAGAGCAGTACTTC. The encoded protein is CASSLATGGYRREQYF.

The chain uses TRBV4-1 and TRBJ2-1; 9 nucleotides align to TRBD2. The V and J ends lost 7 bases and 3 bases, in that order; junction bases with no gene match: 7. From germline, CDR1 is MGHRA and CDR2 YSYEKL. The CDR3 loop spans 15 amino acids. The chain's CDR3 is CASTVAGEVYNEQFF. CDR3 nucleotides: TGCGCCAGCACAGTAGCGGGAGAAGTCTACAATGAGCAGTTCTTC.

The CDR3 DNA reads TGTGCCAGCAGCCCGGGGACTAGCGGGAGCCTGCATGAGCAGTTCTTC. Translated: CASSPGTSGSLHEQFF. The chain recombines TRBV11-2 with TRBJ2-1; 14 positions match TRBD2. Per the germline V gene, CDR1 is SGHAT and CDR2 is FQNNGV. The J segment lost 8 bases and the V segment lost 5 bases, leaving 8 bases of the junction unmatched. The length of the CDR3 is 16 residues.

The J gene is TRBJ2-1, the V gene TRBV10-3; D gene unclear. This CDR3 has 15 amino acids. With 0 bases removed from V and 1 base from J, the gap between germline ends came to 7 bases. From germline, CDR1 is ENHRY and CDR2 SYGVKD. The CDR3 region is CAISESELSYNEQFF. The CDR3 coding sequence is TGTGCCATCAGTGAGTCAGAGCTTTCCTACAATGAGCAGTTCTTC.

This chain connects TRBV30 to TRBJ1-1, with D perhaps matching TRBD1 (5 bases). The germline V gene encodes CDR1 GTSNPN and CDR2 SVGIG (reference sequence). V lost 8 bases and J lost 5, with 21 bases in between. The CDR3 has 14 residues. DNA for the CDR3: TGTGCCGGACAATCGAAAGGGGATGGTACTGAAGCTTTCTTT. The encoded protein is CAGQSKGDGTEAFF.

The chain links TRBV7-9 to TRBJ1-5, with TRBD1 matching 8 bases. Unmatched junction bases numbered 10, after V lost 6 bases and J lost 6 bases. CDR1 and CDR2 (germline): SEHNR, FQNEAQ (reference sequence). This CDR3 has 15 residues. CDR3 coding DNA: TGTGCCAGCAGTTTGGACAGGGCATGGGGTCAGCCCCAGCATTTT. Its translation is CASSLDRAWGQPQHF.